These T cell receptor beta chains were read from a single sample in a study of cytomegalovirus exposure and HLA in healthy donors. Method: immunoSEQ multiplex PCR; TCRdb's copy keeps in-frame clones and lacks some. The table shows fewer than 120,000 clones, with more than 70% occurring only once. The sequenced material came from PBMCs. The source is a young woman in good health and CMV-seronegative. Each CDR3 is given without its conserved first and last residue. The order of the fields is V gene, D gene, CDR3 protein. D genes are given only for firm matches.

V: TRBV28
D: -
CDR3: ASSLFPGGYT

V: TRBV30
D: TRBD2
CDR3: AWSQPGAGGDTQY

V: TRBV6-5
D: TRBD1
CDR3: ASSYSLQGDSTPLH

V: TRBV29-1
D: -
CDR3: SGGPQMMNTEAF

V: TRBV5-1
D: -
CDR3: ASSWGTEAF

V: TRBV5-4
D: -
CDR3: ASSFITRSTEAF

V: TRBV7-9
D: TRBD2
CDR3: ASSTRIPGPGEGSRELF

V: TRBV4-2
D: TRBD1
CDR3: ASSQDQGALSLYEQY

V: TRBV5-1
D: TRBD1
CDR3: ASSLPLGQGNGYT

V: TRBV10-1
D: -
CDR3: ASSETGINEQF

V: TRBV6-5
D: -
CDR3: ASSFRGQPQH

V: TRBV28
D: TRBD1
CDR3: ASSLSPGGQAYGYT

V: TRBV27
D: TRBD1
CDR3: ASKPGQGPYEQY

V: TRBV6-1
D: -
CDR3: ASSAAGGTEAF

V: TRBV5-1
D: -
CDR3: ASRAGSFSGNTIY

V: TRBV6-1
D: TRBD2
CDR3: ASRGVAGGTDTQY

V: TRBV6-1
D: TRBD1
CDR3: ASSDRQGLETQY

V: TRBV4-2
D: -
CDR3: ASSQDPPGEGETQY

V: TRBV18
D: -
CDR3: ASSPRTVSSYNEQF

V: TRBV4-1
D: -
CDR3: ASSQDNEASSSYNSPLH

V: TRBV5-4
D: TRBD1
CDR3: ASSPGTGGSYGYT

V: TRBV7-9
D: -
CDR3: ASSSRRGRNEQF

V: TRBV9
D: TRBD2
CDR3: ASSVEPSGRVGEQF

V: TRBV2
D: TRBD1
CDR3: ASRDRGGYGYT

V: TRBV28
D: TRBD1
CDR3: ASSPRGLNQPQH

V: TRBV29-1
D: -
CDR3: SVERDTDTQY

V: TRBV7-6
D: TRBD1
CDR3: ASSLVAGGSYGYT

V: TRBV6-5
D: -
CDR3: ASWEQGSGGYT

V: TRBV9
D: -
CDR3: ASSVGQNSNQPQH

V: TRBV30
D: -
CDR3: AWSVFSDWETQY

V: TRBV7-9
D: -
CDR3: ASSPLGNTIY

V: TRBV7-2
D: TRBD2
CDR3: ASSLGKLAGNDEQF

V: TRBV13
D: TRBD1
CDR3: ASSLGGTGADYNEQF

V: TRBV4-1
D: TRBD2
CDR3: ASRSTGLAGGLAKNIQY

V: TRBV4-3
D: -
CDR3: ATTKGLNTGSDGYT

V: TRBV27
D: -
CDR3: ASSPLGSGTGELF

V: TRBV28
D: -
CDR3: ASSLGSQNEQF

V: TRBV6-1
D: TRBD1
CDR3: ASSAWDSNTGELF

V: TRBV7-7
D: TRBD1
CDR3: ASSTGTGSYEQY

V: TRBV4-3
D: -
CDR3: ASSQGTDNQPQH

V: TRBV25-1
D: -
CDR3: ASSEFGGETQY

V: TRBV4-1
D: -
CDR3: ASSQDLTGYNEQF

V: TRBV30
D: -
CDR3: AWSGGVGQPQH

V: TRBV5-4
D: TRBD1
CDR3: ASSSGRQGNEKLF

V: TRBV7-2
D: -
CDR3: ASSSQSRGTAAEQY

V: TRBV5-6
D: -
CDR3: ASSWGAYSGNTIY

V: TRBV28
D: TRBD2
CDR3: ASSLHTGGSYEQY

V: TRBV11-3
D: TRBD2
CDR3: ASSLEAGDSNEQF

V: TRBV28
D: -
CDR3: ASSSPLDEQF

V: TRBV6-5
D: -
CDR3: ASKGGKVGEKLF